Sequencing of this T cell receptor beta chain was carried out in a study of blood T cell repertoires in COVID-19. Across the study: From the United States, Italy and Spain came samples of acute and convalescent COVID-19.

The V gene lost 6 bases and the J gene lost 5 bases, with 14 bases spanning the gap. Germline values: CDR1 ENHRY, CDR2 SYGVKD. The CDR3 sequence is 15 residues long. Authors' methods: Nucleated cell counts were estimated from reference gene primer amplification. Repertoires were generated with immunoSEQ multiplex PCR, while TCRdb's copy carries only in-frame clones and drops some. Clone size and V and J calls were adopted from that table, with D and trimming inferred from the DNA. Of 65,000 to 90,000 clones listed, 80% to 90% were seen once; the top ten hold around 8.6%. This TCR was recovered from a man between 50 and 59 years old with acute or convalescent COVID-19. The sample was peripheral blood. The chain carries TRBV10-3 and TRBJ1-6; the D gene is possibly TRBD1 (6 bases). CDR3 region: CAIRAGALDNSPLHF. CDR3 in DNA: TGTGCCATCAGGGCGGGGGCCTTAGATAATTCACCCCTCCACTTT.